A single sample gave rise to the 5 T cell receptor beta chains below, sequenced in a study of CD8 T cells in ankylosing spondylitis. TCRdb recomputed calls from the 5' RACE reads with MiXCR, one row per CDR3 protein. The sample records about 130,000 distinct CDR3 sequences, approximately 7.3% being singletons. Material: blood, either unsorted or a sorted T cell fraction (not recorded which). Receptor source: a female donor with ankylosing spondylitis or in good health (not recorded which).

This clonotype was counted only a few times. The chain has TRBV10-3 and TRBJ2-1, with a tentative D call TRBD2 (6 bases). The ends were cut back, 11 bases at V and 2 bases at J, with 10 bases in the middle. The CDR3 covers 12 residues. CDR1 is ENHRY and CDR2 is SYGVKD in the germline V gene. The CDR3 sequence: CAGGATYNEQFF. The CDR3 DNA reads as TGTGCCGGAGGGGCTACCTACAATGAGCAGTTCTTC.

This clonotype occurred many times. The chain recombines TRBV7-9 with TRBJ1-1; TRBD1 might be the D (6 bases). Germline loops: CDR1 SEHNR, CDR2 FQNEAQ (reference sequence). Trimming stripped 1 base from V and 3 bases from J, with 12 bases between. This CDR3 contains 15 residues. CDR3 sequence: CASSLVWAGDTEAFF. CDR3 bases: TGTGCCAGCAGCTTAGTTTGGGCAGGGGACACTGAAGCTTTCTTT.

This clonotype has a count of ten or more. The chain is built from TRBV5-1 and TRBJ2-3; 12 nucleotides agree with TRBD2. This CDR3 spans 16 amino acids. In germline, CDR1 is SGHRS, CDR2 YFSETQ. The J segment lost 4 bases and the V segment lost 4 bases, leaving 7 bases of the junction unmatched. CDR3 region: CASSPGTSGWSDTQYF. CDR3 bases: TGCGCCAGCAGCCCGGGGACTAGCGGGTGGTCAGATACGCAGTATTTT. Together with reference TRBV5-1 and TRBJ2-3, the CDR3 gives the full variable domain: KAGVTQTPRYLIKTRGQQVTLSCSPISGHRSVSWYQQTPGQGLQFLFEYFSETQRNKGNFPGRFSGRQFSNSRSEMNVSTLELGDSALYLCASSPGTSGWSDTQYFGPGTRLTVL.

J is TRBJ2-3 and V is TRBV2; D may be TRBD1 or TRBD2 (5 bases each). Germline V CDR1 and CDR2: SNHLY, FYNNEI. Trimming shortened V by 0 bases and J by 9 bases, and 13 bases separated the two germline ends. The CDR3 spans 14 residues. CDR3 region: CASSEALAGDTQYF. The DNA for the CDR3 is TGTGCCAGCAGTGAAGCCCTGGCCGGGGACACGCAGTATTTT.

This clonotype was seen ten or more times. The V gene is TRBV2, the J gene TRBJ2-3, with 10 positions matching TRBD2. The CDR3 runs 18 residues. Germline lookup yields CDR1 SNHLY and CDR2 FYNNEI. V shed 5 bases and J 2 bases; nucleotides not matched to a gene: 13. The CDR3 coding sequence is TGTGCCAGCAGTTCCAGAGGGCTAGCGGGGGACCTCACAGATACGCAGTATTTT. It is translated as CASSSRGLAGDLTDTQYF.